This T cell receptor beta chain was profiled in a study of PD-1 and CTLA-4 blockade in melanoma. The data were produced by immunoSEQ multiplex PCR, yet TCRdb's version contains in-frame clones alone and is incomplete. The sample consists of some 30,000 clones, about 88% of them appearing once. Material: CD8+ T cells from peripheral blood, obtained from a patient given anti-PD-1 treatment. This sequence originates from a human donor with melanoma.

In nucleotides, the CDR3 is TGTGCCAGCAGCTCAGGACTAGCGGGGGTTCTAGGGGAGCTGTTTTTT. Amino acid sequence: CASSSGLAGVLGELFF. The chain has TRBV7-2 and TRBJ2-2, with 13 bases that match TRBD2. The CDR3 consists of 16 residues. CDR1 is SGHTA and CDR2 is FQGNSA in the germline V gene. J lost 8 bases, V lost 4 bases, and 7 bases had no gene match.